This TCR beta chain is drawn from a study of cytomegalovirus exposure and HLA in healthy donors (dated by TCRdb to about 2017). In the study overall: In an earlier analysis of around 540 of the donors, 250 to 350 Gb of sequence data and roughly 100 million unique TCR beta sequences from some 170 million T cells were reported. To decide whether each TCR beta V gene segment behaved as functional or pseudogenic, an earlier analysis of approximately 590 of the donors relied on high-throughput TCR beta sequencing. Of the 300 to 500 genotyped donors, over 80% were placed in the genetic ancestry cluster associated with self-reported Caucasian donors. In addition to the first cohort of 666 subjects, a separate validation cohort of over 90 different subjects was used. In a later genetic analysis, genome-wide SNP genotypes for 398 of the 666 donors were used, and that subset was treated as a discovery cohort. To predict cytomegalovirus infection status, the study combined high-throughput TCR immunosequencing, statistical association of individual TCRs with disease status, and machine learning. Typing coverage differed by locus: A, B, C, DRB1 and DQB1 were typed in roughly 620-640 donors, DQA1 in 522, DPA1 in over 600, and DPB1 in around 490. The later analysis used no new phenotypic data to find candidate immune exposures, relying instead on TCR beta sequences and their occurrence across donors. Among about 400 genotyped donors of the cohort, an average of around 250,000 unique TCR beta nucleotide sequences was sequenced per donor, of which about 18% were non-productive. All discovery cohort repertoires had been generated on a single sequencing platform. The T cell repertoires of 666 subjects were profiled by immunosequencing and related to cytomegalovirus serostatus. Approximately 330 gigabases of sequencing data and about 92 million unique TCR sequences made up an early release that covered over 550 HLA-typed donors. Donor age, sex, ethnicity and CMV serostatus were collected together with the repertoire data. To study patterns of TCR occurrence, a later analysis re-analyzed previously published TCR beta repertoires from 666 donors and added high-resolution HLA genotyping. The aim of the study was to test whether cataloging public T cell receptors could identify signatures of past pathogen exposure. HLA typing included class I and class II loci at four-digit resolution. A handful of DR-DQ haplotypes were handled as single units for association and clustering because linkage in the cohort was strong. Study-wide conclusions, independent of this receptor: In vitro tests confirmed that three of the cytomegalovirus-associated TCR beta chains recognize cytomegalovirus antigens. In an earlier analysis of 587 of the donors, most TCR beta V segments appeared in productive rearrangements about 87% or about 30% of the time, broadly matching IMGT annotations. The classifier was reported to diagnose cytomegalovirus status with high specificity and sensitivity in both the original cohort and the validation cohort. A later analysis associated approximately 17,000 TCR beta sequences with specific HLA alleles at a false discovery rate of 0.05. A further reported finding was that TCR beta sequences accurately predicted the HLA-A and HLA-B alleles for most subjects in the first cohort. Sequencing depth was assumed to be roughly uniform across donors in the presence/absence analyses, though that assumption may not hold. According to a later analysis, most CMV-associated TCR beta chains appeared to be HLA-restricted, and the HLA associations seemed to be driven largely by CMV exposure. Because counts were too low, approximately 15 rarely observed V segments, including chromosome 9 orphons, were excluded from the earlier analysis of 587 of the donors. Linkage disequilibrium might explain the correlated functional status among segregating V segments, but an unknown experimental factor could not be excluded. It was suggested by the authors that the approach could potentially be generalized to other disease states and immunological phenotypes. A later analysis reported that several top co-occurrence clusters appeared linked to parvovirus B19, influenza, CMV and Epstein-Barr virus. While some public TCRs were present in many individuals, most TCR sequences turned up only very rarely across donors. A cluster of highly shared sequence variants was judged likely to represent a technical artifact of the sequencing pipeline. In a later analysis, HLA-associated TCR beta chains were found to be more clonally expanded and to have lower generation probabilities than equally common non-associated chains. Strong co-occurrence of HLA alleles, especially DR and DQ, made assigning TCR associations to individual alleles difficult. According to a later analysis, TCR association rates differed among HLA loci, with DRB1 alleles showing the most associated TCRs and HLA-C alleles showing the fewest. Because HLA typing was missing for some donors at each locus, association tests included only the typed subset. CMV serostatus was the only immune exposure information available for the cohort. A total of roughly 160 TCR beta chains were listed by the study as associated with cytomegalovirus. Because the 87-base-pair reads could not distinguish some IMGT-functional V segments, including TRBV6-2 and TRBV6-3, those segments were excluded. In this cohort, only TCR beta chains were sequenced, and detectable features were limited by the absence of alpha or paired-chain data. In a later genetic analysis, a missense DCLRE1C variant was associated with V-gene and J-gene trimming of TCR beta chains, and the association was replicated in an independent cohort. According to a later genetic analysis, donors in an Asian-associated ancestry cluster had fewer N-insertions in productive TCRs than the approximately 650-donor mean.

Library preparation employed the immunoSEQ multiplex PCR assay. For the multiplex PCR, a mixture combining 60 forward primers for TCR Vbeta segments and 13 reverse primers for TCR Jbeta segments was used. The CDR3 region of rearranged TCR beta genes was amplified from genomic DNA with a multiplex PCR assay. Amplified TCR beta libraries were sequenced as 87-base-pair reads on the Illumina HiSeq System. Concerning the study's data processing: Across the 700 or so repertoires, a later analysis counted around 80 million unique TCR beta chains, roughly 11 million of which were shared by at least two donors. Raw reads were error-corrected and collapsed into unique sequences by a nearest-neighbor algorithm in which closely related sequences were merged to remove PCR and sequencing errors. V, D and J gene segments were assigned by aligning CDR3 sequences to IMGT reference sequences. For a sequence to be retained, at least a six-nucleotide match to both a V gene segment and a J gene segment was required. A rearrangement was called productive if the CDR3 had no stop codons and remained in frame with V and J, and every other rearrangement was called non-productive. Following IMGT convention, CDR3 was defined as the stretch from the second conserved V-encoded cysteine up to the conserved J-encoded phenylalanine. In an earlier analysis of more than 550 of the donors, sequences lacking an unambiguous match to a single V gene segment were excluded. An earlier analysis of fewer than 750 of the donors called V segments functional above 56.7% productive rearrangements and segregating when the between-donor standard deviation exceeded 5%. A statistical classification framework was developed to diagnose cytomegalovirus status using the catalog of TCR beta chain sequences. A later analysis assigned V and J genes by comparing TCR nucleotide sequences with IMGT/GENE-DB human TR gene sequences. Using the TCRdist pipeline, a later analysis assigned CDR3 sequences along with most-parsimonious VDJ recombination scenarios. A later analysis defined each TCR beta chain by its CDR3 amino acid sequence plus V-gene family, and excluded reads lacking a unique V-gene family. In a later analysis, 450 to 600 highly shared, low-generation-probability nucleotide sequences were removed to address suspected cross-contamination and a sequencing artifact. A later analysis calculated a clonal expansion index for each public chain from normalized within-repertoire ranks of inferred template counts. In a later analysis, generation probabilities were computed with a VDJ recombination model fitted to out-of-frame rearrangements, and the resulting probabilities were checked against IGoR. A later analysis scored TCR-TCR, TCR-HLA and TCR-CMV co-occurrence with hypergeometric tests, applying a repertoire-size bias correction to TCR pairs. A later analysis estimated false discovery rates by permuting HLA or CMV assignments 20 times. A later analysis grouped co-occurring TCRs with DBSCAN, adding TCRdist sequence similarity when clustering within HLA-allele-positive subsets. Repertoires with fewer than 30,000 or more than 120,000 public chains, plus five repertoires with anomalous nucleotide sharing, were excluded from co-occurrence clustering. TCRdb re-hosts the immuneACCESS table, in-frame sequences only. Its copies lack some clones; in the studies checked, an unresolved V gene accounts for under half of them, and the cause for the rest is not known. V, J and clone size reflect that table, while D and trimming were determined from the DNA. The sample table lists 150,000 to 200,000 clones, about 88% of them with a count of one. The ten largest make up around 0.21% of the sample.

With respect to this clone: What antigen it recognizes has not been identified. Base qualities are missing; no much larger clone stands one base away.

The cohort consisted of more than 650 healthy bone marrow donors. At the time of sampling, every cohort member was nominally healthy, though immune exposures that went unrecorded were likely present. The donor tested CMV seronegative, placing the donor among the roughly 340 seronegative members of the cohort. A peripheral blood sample was collected from each donor, and TCR beta sequencing was performed on peripheral blood mononuclear cells. Genomic DNA extraction from the blood cell samples was performed with the Qiagen DNeasy Blood Extraction Kit. V gives up 1 base and J gives up 4 bases, and the segment between their germline ends measures 7 bases. From cysteine to phenylalanine, the CDR3 is 13 amino acids long. Of the read, only the CDR3 DNA is kept; its 39 bases are in frame from base 1. CDR1 and CDR2 (SEHNR, FQNEAQ) derive from the germline V gene (reference sequence).

The sequence derives from a girl under three years old in good health and CMV-seronegative. The chain employs TRBV7-9 and TRBJ1-2, with no confident D gene call. Sequencing was performed on PBMCs. In nucleotides, the sequence is TGTGCCAGCAGCTTAGGCAGTTCCTATGGCTACACCTTC. This translates into CASSLGSSYGYTF.